The 17 T cell receptor beta chains reported below all come from one sample, sequenced in a study of immune cell composition in non-small cell lung cancer. Clones were read by immunoSEQ multiplex PCR, and TCRdb kept only the in-frame ones, dropping some. The sample has some 1,500 clones, approximately 70% seen once. Sequencing was done on a sample of lung tumor tissue. These receptors came from a human donor with non-small cell lung cancer.

V is TRBV30 and J is TRBJ2-7, with D perhaps TRBD1 (6 bases). The CDR3 has 15 amino acids. Trimming shortened V by 2 bases and J by 4 bases, and 18 bases separated the two germline ends. Germline V gives CDR1 GTSNPN, CDR2 SVGIG (reference sequence). CDR3 in amino acids: CAWSTTGTKSYEQYF. In DNA form, the CDR3 reads TGTGCCTGGAGTACGACCGGGACAAAGAGTTACGAGCAGTACTTC.

This clone ranks as large. The chain employs TRBV6-5 and TRBJ2-7; TRBD1 aligns across 9 bases. From germline, CDR1 is MNHEY and CDR2 SVGAGI. Germline trimming cut 5 bases from V and 4 bases from J; bases unmatched to any gene: 3. There are 13 residues in the CDR3. The DNA of the CDR3 is TGTGCCAGCAGTCGGGACAGGGATTACGAGCAGTACTTC. Residues: CASSRDRDYEQYF.

The chain joins TRBV10-3 to TRBJ2-1; 7 positions agree with TRBD1. V shed 0 bases, J shed 12 bases, and the junction held 14 bases outside the gene matches. From germline, CDR1 is ENHRY and CDR2 SYGVKD. The CDR3 runs to 16 residues. Here the CDR3 DNA reads TGTGCCATCAGTGAGTCGAGGGGGCGGGCCGCCCGGTGGCAGTTCTTC. It is translated as CAISESRGRAARWQFF.

This chain joins TRBV27 and TRBJ2-1; TRBD1 matches 7 bases. This CDR3 spans 14 amino acids. V was pared by 2 bases and J by 8 bases, with 6 bases of the junction left unmatched. Germline V lookup: CDR1 MNHEY, CDR2 SMNVEV (reference sequence). CDR3 loop: CASSLGNRGDEQFF. The CDR3 coding sequence is TGTGCCAGCAGTTTAGGGAACAGGGGCGATGAGCAGTTCTTC.

This clone was picked up a small number of times. This chain connects TRBV5-1 to TRBJ2-2; 11 bases are shared with TRBD1. The CDR3 runs to 16 residues. In germline, CDR1 is SGHRS, CDR2 YFSETQ. Trimming cost V 0 bases and J 4 bases; bases outside gene matches: 2. CDR3 sequence reads: CASSLVGTGGTGELFF. CDR3 in DNA: TGCGCCAGCAGCTTGGTTGGGACAGGGGGCACCGGGGAGCTGTTTTTT.

The chain recombines TRBV7-2 with TRBJ2-1; 8 bases agree with TRBD2. Unmatched junction bases numbered 6, after V lost 1 base and J lost 7 bases. The germline gives CDR1 SGHTA, CDR2 FQGNSA. The CDR3 contains 15 residues. The CDR3 DNA follows: TGTGCCAGCAGCTTAGATGGGACTAGTCTGAATGAGCAGTTCTTC. As protein: CASSLDGTSLNEQFF. The whole variable domain, remainder taken from reference TRBV7-2 and TRBJ2-1, is GAGVSQSPSNKVTEKGKDVELRCDPISGHTALYWYRQSLGQGLEFLIYFQGNSAPDKSGLPSDRFSAERTGGSVSTLTIQRTQQEDSAVYLCASSLDGTSLNEQFFGPGTRLTVL.

The V call is TRBV7-2, the J call TRBJ1-2, with 7 positions matching TRBD1. V lost 5 bases to trimming and J lost 6 bases; unmatched junction nucleotides: 12. This CDR3 is built from 15 residues. The germline V gene encodes CDR1 SGHTA and CDR2 FQGNSA. The CDR3 loop is CASSPRTGPVDGYTF. DNA of the CDR3: TGTGCCAGCAGCCCCCGGACAGGCCCAGTGGATGGCTACACCTTC.

V is TRBV11-1 and J is TRBJ1-2; 7 bases agree with TRBD1. V trimming: 5 bases; J trimming: 7 bases; junction bases outside the gene matches: 4. This CDR3 has 12 amino acids. CDR1 SGHAT and CDR2 FQDESV come from the germline V gene (reference sequence). The DNA of the CDR3 is TGTGCCAGCAGCCCGGACAGGAGTGGCTACACCTTC. Translating it yields CASSPDRSGYTF.

This rearrangement joins TRBV6-1 to TRBJ2-7; 7 nucleotides agree with TRBD1. Germline lookup yields CDR1 MNHNS and CDR2 SASEGT. V lost 1 base and J lost 1; bases outside the gene matches: 10. The CDR3 consists of 17 residues. CDR3 sequence (DNA): TGTGCCAGCAGTGAAGGGAGGCCGGGACAGCCTTCCTACGAGCAGTACTTC. Translating gives CASSEGRPGQPSYEQYF.

V and J are TRBV6-6 and TRBJ1-4, with D maybe TRBD1 (5 bases). Germline V lookup: CDR1 MNHNY, CDR2 SVGAGI (reference sequence). V dropped 4 bases and J dropped 7 bases, with 13 bases sitting between them. This CDR3 comprises 14 residues. The CDR3 DNA reads as TGTGCCAGCAGTTTGTATAGGGGAGGTGAAAAACTGTTTTTT. Protein product: CASSLYRGGEKLFF.

The chain has TRBV5-1 and TRBJ2-7, with 8 positions matching TRBD2. Germline V gene lookup returns CDR1 SGHRS and CDR2 YFSETQ. Losses at the gene ends were 4 bases for V and 4 bases for J; bases not matched to a gene: 10. The CDR3 length is 15 residues. CDR3: CASSQNSGTCYEQYF. CDR3 DNA sequence: TGCGCCAGCAGCCAGAATAGCGGGACTTGTTACGAGCAGTACTTC.

The chain carries TRBV29-1 and TRBJ2-2, with D possibly TRBD2 on 6 matching bases. Trimming removed 3 bases at V and 6 bases at J, with 8 bases between. The CDR3 contains 12 residues. Germline V CDR1 and CDR2: SQVTM, ANQGSEA. The CDR3 here is CSVEWGAGELFF. CDR3 in DNA: TGCAGCGTTGAGTGGGGGGCCGGGGAGCTGTTTTTT.

J is TRBJ2-6 and V is TRBV21-1; the tabulated D call, TRBD1, remains unverified against the DNA. TRBV21-1 is a documented pseudogene. The CDR3 has 17 amino acids. CDR3 sequence reads: CASSKGGCSSGANVLTF. CDR3 bases: TGTGCCAGCAGCAAAGGTGGCTGCAGCTCTGGGGCCAACGTCCTGACTTTC.

J is TRBJ2-7 and V is TRBV5-1; D is possibly TRBD1 (5 bases). Germline CDR1 reads SGHRS; CDR2 reads YFSETQ. This CDR3 has 15 amino acids. V lost 0 bases and J lost 3, with 13 bases in between. The CDR3 region has the DNA TGCGCCAGCAGCTTGGAGGGTGGGGCCCTCTACGAGCAGTACTTC. This sequence encodes CASSLEGGALYEQYF. Variable domain in full (rest from reference TRBV5-1 and TRBJ2-7): KAGVTQTPRYLIKTRGQQVTLSCSPISGHRSVSWYQQTPGQGLQFLFEYFSETQRNKGNFPGRFSGRQFSNSRSEMNVSTLELGDSALYLCASSLEGGALYEQYFGPGTRLTVT.

The J gene is TRBJ2-6, the V gene TRBV7-8; 13 bases align to TRBD2. The germline V gene has CDR1 SGHVS and CDR2 FQNEAQ. This CDR3 region has 18 residues. V was clipped by 5 bases and J by 3 bases; unmatched bases: 7. CDR3 region: CASSPQTSGGLGANVLTF. CDR3 coding DNA: TGTGCCAGCAGCCCCCAGACTAGCGGGGGGCTTGGGGCCAACGTCCTGACTTTC.

The genes are TRBV7-9 and TRBJ1-2, with a weak D call TRBD1 (5 bases). Trimming shortened V by 4 bases and J by 4 bases, and 13 bases separated the two germline ends. Germline V gene sequence: CDR1 SEHNR, CDR2 FQNEAQ (reference sequence). This CDR3 has 14 residues. CDR3 amino acids: CASSSSQGTYGYTF. The CDR3 DNA sequence: TGTGCCAGCAGCTCATCTCAGGGAACCTATGGCTACACCTTC.

J is TRBJ1-5 and V is TRBV27; 9 bases match TRBD1. The CDR3 consists of 14 residues. Germline CDR1 and CDR2: MNHEY and SMNVEV (reference sequence). V trimming: 3 bases; J trimming: 7 bases; junction bases outside the gene matches: 4. This CDR3 reads CASSLYRGRQPQHF. CDR3 nucleotides: TGTGCCAGCAGTTTGTACAGGGGGCGCCAGCCCCAGCATTTT.